This TCR beta chain emerged from a study of blood T cell repertoires in COVID-19. Across the whole study: Samples representing acute and convalescent COVID-19 were sourced from the United States, Italy and Spain.

Data came from immunoSEQ multiplex PCR; TCRdb stores just in-frame clones and leaves some out. The sample includes 150,000 to 200,000 clones, 70% to 85% seen only once; the top ten take 7%. V dropped 1 base and J dropped 7 bases, with 7 bases sitting between them. From germline, CDR1 is MNHNS and CDR2 SASEGT. This CDR3 region has 12 residues. The sequencing input was peripheral blood. The chain employs TRBV6-1 and TRBJ1-1; D is undetermined. The sequence derives from a woman between 40 and 55 years old with COVID-19, enrolled during active disease. The CDR3 here is CASSEVRIEAFF. The CDR3 DNA follows: TGTGCCAGCAGTGAAGTCAGGATTGAAGCTTTCTTT.